One and the same sample provided the 4 T cell receptor beta chains below, sequenced in a study of blood T cells in healthy people across ages. It was with a sample-barcoded 5' primer and a J-beta primer mix that a second PCR of about 6 to 12 cycles was run. TCRdb fed the 5' RACE reads into MiXCR, producing one record per CDR3 protein. The table records 600,000 to 1,000,000 distinct CDR3 sequences, about 25% of them present only once. These data also featured in a second study, about T cells of mothers and their children.

Sequencing used blood. The receptors were sampled from a boy between 10 and 17 years old in good health.

The CDR3 DNA reads TGTGCCAGCAGTGAAGAGGGGGGACAAACCAATGAGCAGTTCTTC. The encoded protein is CASSEEGGQTNEQFF. This sequence joins TRBV2 and TRBJ2-5; D is perhaps TRBD1 or TRBD2 (6 bases each). The end of the DNA is better explained by TRBJ2-1, so the J call may be wrong. The CDR3 has 15 residues. Germline values: CDR1 SNHLY, CDR2 FYNNEI.

This clonotype was found many times. The V and J genes are TRBV20-1 and TRBJ1-5; tentative D call: TRBD1 (5 bases). There are 16 residues in the CDR3. Germline-derived CDR1 and CDR2 are DFQATT and SNEGSKA (reference sequence). Trimming shortened V by 1 base and J by 0 bases, and 13 bases separated the two germline ends. The CDR3 sequence is CSARVGGPNSNQPQHF. In DNA form, the CDR3 reads TGCAGTGCTAGAGTTGGGGGACCGAATAGCAATCAGCCCCAGCATTTT.

V usage is TRBV25-1 and J usage is TRBJ2-1; D gene ambiguous. CDR3 size: 14 residues. Germline loops: CDR1 MGHDK, CDR2 SYGVNS. V gave up 0 bases and J gave up 4 bases, with 7 bases separating them. The CDR3 is CASSEYGPYNEQFF. CDR3 coding DNA: TGTGCCAGCAGTGAATATGGCCCTTACAATGAGCAGTTCTTC.

The DNA for the CDR3 is TGTGCCAGCAGCGTTACTAGCGGGGGGAGGGATGAGCAGTTCTTC. This translates into CASSVTSGGRDEQFF. V is TRBV7-3 and J is TRBJ2-1; TRBD2 aligns across 12 bases. Germline lookup yields CDR1 SGHTA and CDR2 FQGTGA. Unmatched junction bases numbered 7, after V lost 5 bases and J lost 8 bases. The CDR3 is 15 residues long.